This passage covers 5 T cell receptor beta chains from one sample sequenced in a study of blood T cell repertoires in COVID-19 (dated by TCRdb to 2020 to 2021). The library relied on the immunoSEQ multiplex PCR assay. What TCRdb holds here is the immuneACCESS table cut down to in-frame rearrangements. Part of the clones is not present; checked against another copy, under half of the missing clones reflect an unresolved V gene, and the others are unexplained. Here the sample has roughly 290,000 clones; more than 75% occur a single time. The ten top clones hold around 8% of the sample. What was sequenced was peripheral blood. These receptors originate from a woman aged 45-60 years who had recovered from COVID-19.

The rearrangement links TRBV6-6 to TRBJ2-7, with D perhaps TRBD2 (6 bases). The V gene lost 2 bases and the J gene lost 4 bases, with 12 bases spanning the gap. The CDR3 has 14 amino acids. CDR1 and CDR2 from the germline V gene are MNHNY and SVGAGI (reference sequence). CDR3 loop: CASSYGGTWYEQYF. The CDR3 DNA follows: TGTGCCAGCAGTTACGGGGGGACTTGGTACGAGCAGTACTTC.

This chain links TRBV19 with TRBJ2-4; 12 bases are a match to TRBD2. The V and J ends lost 5 bases and 5 bases, in that order; junction bases with no gene match: 10. The CDR3 extends over 17 amino acids. Germline V gene lookup returns CDR1 LNHDA and CDR2 SQIVND (reference sequence). This CDR3 reads CASSYPWLAGGQNIQYF. For the CDR3, the DNA is TGTGCCAGTAGTTACCCCTGGCTAGCGGGGGGGCAAAACATTCAGTACTTC.

The chain combines TRBV5-1 with TRBJ1-2; D is possibly TRBD1 (5 bases). Trimming shortened V by 4 bases and J by 5 bases, and 9 bases separated the two germline ends. The CDR3 is 12 residues long. Germline CDR1 is SGHRS and CDR2 is YFSETQ. DNA for the CDR3: TGCGCCAGCAGCGCGGACACATATGGCTACACCTTC. As protein: CASSADTYGYTF.

The chain uses TRBV28 and TRBJ2-7; 10 bases map to TRBD1. Germline CDR1 and CDR2: MDHEN and SYDVKM. This CDR3 has 14 amino acids. The trim removed 6 bases at V and 7 bases at J, leaving 9 bases unmatched. The CDR3 bases are TGTGCCAGCAGATGGGGACAGGGGACGAGGGAGCAGTACTTC. Its translation is CASRWGQGTREQYF.

The chain joins TRBV19 to TRBJ2-1, with unresolved D. Germline CDR1 and CDR2: LNHDA and SQIVND (reference sequence). There are 12 residues in the CDR3. V dropped 2 bases and J dropped 10 bases, with 9 bases sitting between them. CDR3 loop: CASSIRGLEQFF. CDR3 nucleotides: TGTGCCAGTAGTATAAGAGGCCTGGAGCAGTTCTTC.